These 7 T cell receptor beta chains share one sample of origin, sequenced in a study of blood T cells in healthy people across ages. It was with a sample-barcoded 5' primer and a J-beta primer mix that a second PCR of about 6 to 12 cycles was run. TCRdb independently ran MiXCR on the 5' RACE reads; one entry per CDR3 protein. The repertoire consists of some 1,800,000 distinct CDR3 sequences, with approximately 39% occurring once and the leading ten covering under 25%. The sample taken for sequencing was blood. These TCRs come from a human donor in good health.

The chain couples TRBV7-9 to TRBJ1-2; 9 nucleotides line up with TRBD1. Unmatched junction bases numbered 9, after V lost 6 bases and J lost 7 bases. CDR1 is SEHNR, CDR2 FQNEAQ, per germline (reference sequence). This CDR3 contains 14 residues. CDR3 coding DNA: TGTGCCAGCAGAGCGTGGGACAGGGAGGGTGGCTACACCTTC. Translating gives CASRAWDREGGYTF.

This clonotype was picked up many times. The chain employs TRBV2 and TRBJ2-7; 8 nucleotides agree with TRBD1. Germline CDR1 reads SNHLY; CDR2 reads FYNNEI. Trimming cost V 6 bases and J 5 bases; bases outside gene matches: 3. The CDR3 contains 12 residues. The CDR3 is CASSWTGNEQYF. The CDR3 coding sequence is TGTGCCAGCAGCTGGACAGGGAACGAGCAGTACTTC.

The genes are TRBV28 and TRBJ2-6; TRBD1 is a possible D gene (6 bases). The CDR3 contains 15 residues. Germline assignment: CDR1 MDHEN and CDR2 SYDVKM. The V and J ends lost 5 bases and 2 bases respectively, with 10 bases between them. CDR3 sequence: CASSQRTAGANVLTF. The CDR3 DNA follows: TGTGCCAGCAGTCAGCGGACAGCTGGGGCCAACGTCCTGACTTTC.

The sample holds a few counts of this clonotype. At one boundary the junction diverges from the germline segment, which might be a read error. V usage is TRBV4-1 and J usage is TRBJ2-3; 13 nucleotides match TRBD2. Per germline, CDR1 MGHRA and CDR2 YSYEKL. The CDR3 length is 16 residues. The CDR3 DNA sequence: TGCGCCAGCAGCCAAGGACTAGCGGGAGGTCGAGATACGCGGTATTTT. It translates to CASSQGLAGGRDTRYF.

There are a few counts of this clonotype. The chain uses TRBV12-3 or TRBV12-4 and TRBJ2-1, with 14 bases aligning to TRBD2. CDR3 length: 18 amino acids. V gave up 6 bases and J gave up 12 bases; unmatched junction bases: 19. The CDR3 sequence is CASSPRPTSGGAKRSQFF. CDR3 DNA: TGTGCCAGCAGCCCTCGTCCGACTAGCGGGGGGGCCAAAAGGTCGCAGTTCTTC.

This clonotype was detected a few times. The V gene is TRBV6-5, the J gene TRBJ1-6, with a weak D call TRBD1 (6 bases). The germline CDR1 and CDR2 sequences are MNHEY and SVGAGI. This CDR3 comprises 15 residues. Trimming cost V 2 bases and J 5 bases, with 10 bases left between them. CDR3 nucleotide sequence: TGTGCCAGCAGTTACACGGACAGCCATAATTCACCCCTCCACTTT. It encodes CASSYTDSHNSPLHF.

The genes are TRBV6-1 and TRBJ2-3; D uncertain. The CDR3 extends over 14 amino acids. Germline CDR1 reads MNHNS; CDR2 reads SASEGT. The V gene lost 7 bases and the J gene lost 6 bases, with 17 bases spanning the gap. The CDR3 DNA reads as TGTGCCAGCATCCTCTCTGCGGCCACTGATACGCAGTATTTT. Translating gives CASILSAATDTQYF.